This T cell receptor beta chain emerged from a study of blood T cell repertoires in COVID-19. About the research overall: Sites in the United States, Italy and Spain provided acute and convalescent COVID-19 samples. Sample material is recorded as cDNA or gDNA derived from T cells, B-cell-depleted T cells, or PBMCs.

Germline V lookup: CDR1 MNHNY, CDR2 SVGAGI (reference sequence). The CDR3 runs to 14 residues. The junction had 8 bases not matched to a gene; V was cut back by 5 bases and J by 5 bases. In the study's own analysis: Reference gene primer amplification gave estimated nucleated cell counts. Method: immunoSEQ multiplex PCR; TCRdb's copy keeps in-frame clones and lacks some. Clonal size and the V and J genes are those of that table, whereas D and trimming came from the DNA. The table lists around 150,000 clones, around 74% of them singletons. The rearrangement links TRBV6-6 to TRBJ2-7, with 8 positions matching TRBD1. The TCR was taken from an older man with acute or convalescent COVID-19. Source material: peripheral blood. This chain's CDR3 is CASSVRQGINEQYF. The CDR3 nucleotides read TGTGCCAGCAGTGTTCGACAGGGGATCAACGAGCAGTACTTC.